This T cell receptor beta chain was obtained from a study of T cell changes during pregnancy in multiple sclerosis. The V gene end was trimmed by 5 bases and the J gene end by 4 bases; junction bases not matched to a gene: 14. CDR1 is KGHSH and CDR2 is LQKENI in the germline V gene. The CDR3 has 18 residues. Repertoires were generated with immunoSEQ multiplex PCR, while TCRdb's copy carries only in-frame clones and drops some. The sample includes some 59,000 clones, approximately 91% of them seen just once. The sequences come from peripheral blood, collected in the second trimester of pregnancy. The chain employs TRBV18 and TRBJ1-4; 9 bases fit TRBD1. This clonotype originated in a female donor with multiple sclerosis, enrolled in a pregnancy study. CDR3 sequence: CASSSLLGQGMVNEKLFF. CDR3 bases: TGTGCCAGCTCATCCTTGTTGGGACAGGGCATGGTTAATGAAAAACTGTTTTTT.